Included here is one T cell receptor (beta chain) sequence, with context. The antigen is undetermined. The CDR3 spans 12 residues. Trimming took off 3 bases at V and 6 bases at J, with 11 bases between the two ends. Germline V lookup: CDR1 DFQATT, CDR2 SNEGSKA (reference sequence). The data belong to a study of post-analysis software for immune sequencing data. Study at large: Disease trajectories encompassed relapsing-remitting, secondary progressive and progressive-relapsing multiple sclerosis.

The TCR beta cDNA libraries carried unique molecular identifiers. MiXCR, run by TCRdb on the PCR reads, gives a single entry per CDR3 protein. The sample lists about 260,000 distinct CDR3 sequences; about 40% were seen once. Study observations and caveats: Included in a set of a few TRBV segments more frequent in patients than controls were TRBV5-6, TRBV5-1 and TRBV20-1.

The sequenced sample consisted of blood. This clonotype was obtained from a girl aged 5-17 years with multiple sclerosis. V usage is TRBV20-1 and J usage is TRBJ1-2; D is uncertain. The CDR3 region is CSASPRWNGYTF. CDR3 bases: TGCAGTGCTAGCCCCAGGTGGAATGGCTACACCTTC.